This entry describes one TCR beta chain. These data come from a study of blood T cell repertoires in COVID-19. Study details: Samples came from the United States, Italy and Spain, spanning acute and convalescent COVID-19. Nucleic acid was either cDNA or gDNA, and it came from T cells, B-cell-depleted T cells, or PBMCs.

In the original processing: Counts of nucleated cells, estimated from reference gene primer amplification, were obtained. The data were produced by immunoSEQ multiplex PCR, yet TCRdb's version contains in-frame clones alone and is incomplete. From that table come the V and J calls and clone size; the DNA was used to work out D and trimming. The table records 200,000 to 300,000 clones, around nine tenths of them present only once. This CDR3 is built from 14 residues. The V gene lost 6 bases and the J gene lost 1 base, with 12 bases spanning the gap. In germline, CDR1 is MNHEY, CDR2 SMNVEV (reference sequence).

The specimen sequenced was peripheral blood. The rearrangement uses TRBV27 and TRBJ1-1; perhaps TRBD1 as D (5 bases). The receptor was derived from a man between 25 and 39 years old with active or convalescent COVID-19. The CDR3 DNA is TGTGCCAGCAGGTTTGTGGGGCGGAACACTGAAGCTTTCTTT. Amino acid sequence: CASRFVGRNTEAFF.